This TCR beta chain is drawn from a study of shared clonotypes between healthy human individuals. Study-wide results and limits: Rarefaction showed that sequencing of sorted subsets was incomplete (despite large depth).

The V gene's germline CDR1 is MDHEN and CDR2 SYDVKM. The V end was cut by 6 bases, the J end by 6 bases, with 15 bases between. The CDR3 has 13 amino acids. With regard to this clone: Its antigen remains unidentified.

Deep-level running was used for the assay. Sequencing used immunoSEQ multiplex PCR; TCRdb keeps in-frame clones, though not all of them. The table includes over a million clones, more than 95% detected once. The material sequenced was naive CD4+ T cells sorted from blood. Subset denoted: CD45RA+ positively selected. The rearrangement joins TRBV28 to TRBJ2-7; no clear D gene. The receptor's source is a man aged 25 to 45 in good health. The DNA of the CDR3 is TGTGCCAGCAGCCACCCTATCCCCTTCGAGCAGTACTTC. Amino acid sequence: CASSHPIPFEQYF.